This T cell receptor beta chain was recovered during a study of shared clonotypes between healthy human individuals. Only Caucasian adults living in Nashville, Tennessee served as donors. Overall study results and limits: Since donors were few, the genetic and exposure-history diversity represented was limited.

V lost 6 bases to trimming and J lost 5 bases; unmatched junction nucleotides: 12. The CDR3 sequence is 16 residues long. Germline lookup yields CDR1 MDHEN and CDR2 SYDVKM. Details on this clone: Antigen specificity is unknown.

Genomic DNA (from each subset) was split evenly across several immunoSEQ plates. Method: immunoSEQ multiplex PCR; TCRdb's copy keeps in-frame clones and lacks some. The sample includes about 490,000 clones, approximately 80% of them seen just once. The TCR was taken from a woman between 40 and 50 years old in good health. Some clones in this sample may be carry-over from other donors' samples. The sample was PBMCs. The V call is TRBV28, the J call TRBJ2-7; 11 bases are a match to TRBD2. CDR3 region: CASSKGWGLAADEQYF. CDR3 sequence (DNA): TGTGCCAGCAGCAAGGGGTGGGGACTAGCGGCGGACGAGCAGTACTTC.